The rows below give T cell receptor beta chains drawn from one sample of a study of T-cell reconstitution after alpha-beta-depleted transplantation in children. TCRdb independently ran MiXCR on the PCR reads; one entry per CDR3 protein. Here the sample spans hundreds of thousands of distinct CDR3 sequences, around 16% being singletons. Specimen: PBMCs from the stem cell graft donor, collected from the stem cell graft. The receptors shown here come from a human donor who donated a stem cell graft to a child with acute myeloid leukemia. Both conserved end residues are part of each CDR3.

TRBJ1-6,TRBV20-1,CSARKGGSALHF
TRBJ1-5,TRBV20-1,CSAAGGLYSNQPQHF
TRBJ2-3,TRBV7-8,CASSATFQGARVSTDTQYF
TRBJ2-5,TRBV29-1,CSVDSVGETQYF
TRBJ2-1,TRBV7-2,CASSAEGLAYEQFF
TRBJ2-2,TRBV10-3,CAISGTGELFF
TRBJ1-1,TRBV6-5,CASSYPGRPNTEAFF
TRBJ2-3,TRBV20-1,CSARDSLLTSTDTQYF
TRBJ1-5,TRBV15,CATSRDLGLGQPQHF
TRBJ2-7,TRBV20-1,CSARTSNEQYF
TRBJ2-5,TRBV30,CAWRGAGVETQYF